Listed below are T cell receptor beta chains from one sample, sequenced in a study of blood T cell repertoires in COVID-19. Sequenced by immunoSEQ multiplex PCR; TCRdb stores in-frame clones only, minus some. The repertoire has about 500,000 clones, around 90% of them found once; the top ten carry about 0.7%. The sample was PBMCs or T cells enriched from blood (not recorded which). The receptors come from a woman aged 18-30 years who had recovered from COVID-19. CDR3s include the opening cysteine and the closing phenylalanine or tryptophan.

TRBV15,CATRGTVEKLFF
TRBV12-3/TRBV12-4,CASTPRDGYTF
TRBV6-6,CASSPTQGANTEAFF
TRBV30,CAWSVIGGTTEAFF
TRBV3-1/TRBV3-2,CASSHLSNTEAFF
TRBV12-3/TRBV12-4,CASREGATDTQYF
TRBV11-2,CASSLDRREKLFF
TRBV5-4,CASSRGNYEQYF
TRBV21-1,CASSNNETSGEETQYF
TRBV4-2,CASSRRADWSTEAFF
TRBV9,CASSVGGGALEETQYF
TRBV5-5,CASSRLEGDGHGYTF
TRBV3-1/TRBV3-2,CASSQGATGGNYGYTF
TRBV4-2,CASSQELVTASYGYTF
TRBV27,CASSLGLAFTDTQYF